A selection of T cell receptor beta chains follows, all from one sample in a study of blood T cell repertoires in COVID-19. TCRdb keeps only in-frame clones here, not all; method: immunoSEQ multiplex PCR. The sample holds approximately 150,000 clones, around 91% seen once. The source material was peripheral blood. The receptors come from a woman aged 55 to 70 with active COVID-19. Both conserved end residues are part of each CDR3. D genes are given only for firm matches. Size values are once, few and many counts, or a class for expanded clones, and some rows have none.

NA	TRBV6-6	TRBJ1-2	once	TGTGCCAGCAGTTACTCCCAGTATGGCTACACCTTC	CASSYSQYGYTF
NA	TRBV11-3	TRBJ1-1	NA	TGTGCCAGCAGCTTAGGGGCAGGCTCCGTAAACACTGAAGCTTTCTTT	CASSLGAGSVNTEAFF
NA	TRBV6-6	TRBJ1-1	NA	TGTGCCAGCAGTGGCAGGGGCGGGGGCACTGAAGCTTTCTTT	CASSGRGGGTEAFF
TRBD1	TRBV11-2	TRBJ1-1	NA	TGTGCCAGCAGCCCCGAGGGGACAGGGGGAACTGAAGCTTTCTTT	CASSPEGTGGTEAFF
NA	TRBV7-3	TRBJ2-5	NA	TGTGCCAGCAGCTTAAACGAGGGTCCAGAGACCCAGTACTTC	CASSLNEGPETQYF
NA	TRBV3-1/TRBV3-2	TRBJ2-4	NA	TGTGCCAGCTCCCTAGCCAAAAACATTCAGTACTTC	CASSLAKNIQYF
NA	TRBV4-2	TRBJ1-3	NA	TGTGCCAGCAGCCAAGTGGGCAGGGGAACTGGAAACACCATATATTTT	CASSQVGRGTGNTIYF
NA	TRBV4-2	TRBJ2-7	NA	TGTGCCAGCAGCCAAGCTGCGGGAATGCAGTACTTC	CASSQAAGMQYF
TRBD2	TRBV24-1	TRBJ2-3	NA	TGTGCCACCAGTCGTCCTAGCGGGGATACGCAGTATTTT	CATSRPSGDTQYF
NA	TRBV7-2	TRBJ2-6	NA	TGTGCCAGCAGCTCGGACAGCTCTGGGGCCAACGTCCTGACTTTC	CASSSDSSGANVLTF
TRBD1	TRBV7-8	TRBJ1-5	few	TGTGCCAGCAGCTTAGTGGGGACAGAGGGCAATCAGCCCCAGCATTTT	CASSLVGTEGNQPQHF
NA	TRBV5-5	TRBJ2-5	NA	TGTGCCAGCAGTGGGGGCCACCCCGAGACCCAGTACTTC	CASSGGHPETQYF
NA	TRBV2	TRBJ1-6	NA	TGTGCCAGCAGGGATAGGAGCTCCTATAATTCACCCCTCCACTTT	CASRDRSSYNSPLHF
NA	TRBV7-9	TRBJ2-7	NA	TGTGCCAGCAGCCCCGTCTACGAGCAGTACTTC	CASSPVYEQYF
TRBD1	TRBV7-9	TRBJ2-7	NA	TGTGCCAGCAGCGCGGACAGGGATACCGAGCAGTACTTC	CASSADRDTEQYF
NA	TRBV20-1	TRBJ1-5	NA	TGCAGTGCTAGTGACCCTTATGGCAATCAGCCCCAGCATTTT	CSASDPYGNQPQHF
TRBD1	TRBV7-6	TRBJ2-5	NA	TGTGCCAGCAGCTTAGCGTACGACAGGGGGTGGGAGACCCAGTACTTC	CASSLAYDRGWETQYF
NA	TRBV6-2/TRBV6-3	TRBJ2-1	NA	TGTGCCAGCAGTTCCATGGACGGGAGCTCCTACAATGAGCAGTTCTTC	CASSSMDGSSYNEQFF
TRBD2	TRBV6-5	TRBJ2-7	NA	TGTGCCAGCAGTTGGGGACTAGCGGGAGGGATCTACGAGCAGTACTTC	CASSWGLAGGIYEQYF
NA	TRBV29-1	TRBJ1-4	NA	TGCAGCGTTGATTCGGGGCGGGGGGAAAAACTGTTTTTT	CSVDSGRGEKLFF
NA	TRBV5-1	TRBJ2-3	NA	TGCGCCAGCAGCTTGGGCGGGACTGTTACAGATACGCAGTATTTT	CASSLGGTVTDTQYF
NA	TRBV2	TRBJ1-3	NA	TGTGCCAGCAGTGGATCGGGAGCAGGTGGAAACACCATATATTTT	CASSGSGAGGNTIYF
TRBD1	TRBV28	TRBJ2-5	NA	TGTGCCAGCAGTTTGCCCGGGACAGGGAAAGAGACCCAGTACTTC	CASSLPGTGKETQYF
NA	TRBV11-3	TRBJ2-2	NA	TGTGCCAGCAGCCCGGCTAGAGGGGGCGGGGAGCTGTTTTTT	CASSPARGGGELFF
NA	TRBV3-1/TRBV3-2	TRBJ2-2	NA	TGTGCCAGCAGCCAAGCCGGGGCGAACACCGGGGAGCTGTTTTTT	CASSQAGANTGELFF
TRBD1	TRBV6-2/TRBV6-3	TRBJ2-7	NA	TGTGCCAGCAGTAGGCAGGGGGTCGCCTACGAGCAGTACTTC	CASSRQGVAYEQYF
NA	TRBV28	TRBJ1-6	NA	TGTGCCAGCCAGGCCGGGGGGCGGTTGTATTCACCCCTCCACTTT	CASQAGGRLYSPLHF
NA	TRBV27	TRBJ1-5	few	TGTGCCAGCAGTTTATCGTGGGGCCAGCCCCAGCATTTT	CASSLSWGQPQHF
NA	TRBV12-3/TRBV12-4	TRBJ2-4	NA	TGTGCCAGCAGTTTTGCAGCGGAAGGCATTCAGTACTTC	CASSFAAEGIQYF